The 21 T cell receptor beta chains below come from one sample, sequenced in a study of cytomegalovirus exposure and HLA in healthy donors. This table comes from immunoSEQ multiplex PCR, and its TCRdb copy is limited to in-frame clones, with some not included. The sample holds roughly 80,000 clones, roughly 94% seen once. The sample consisted of PBMCs. The source of these receptors is a woman aged 18-29 years in good health and CMV-seropositive.

In its sample, this clone was seen once. The V gene is TRBV11-3, the J gene TRBJ2-5, with 10 nucleotides matching TRBD1. Germline values: CDR1 SGHNT, CDR2 YENEEA. CDR3 length equals 15 residues. V lost 4 bases and J lost 7; bases outside the gene matches: 9. The CDR3 bases are TGTGCCAGCAGCTCGGGACAGGGGACAAAGGGGACCCAGTACTTC. This codes for CASSSGQGTKGTQYF.

V usage is TRBV6-1 and J usage is TRBJ2-1, with TRBD2 matching 7 bases. The CDR3 loop spans 16 amino acids. CDR1 MNHNS and CDR2 SASEGT come from the germline V gene. V lost 1 base to trimming and J lost 0 bases; unmatched junction nucleotides: 3. This CDR3 is CASSEEGGGSYNEQFF. The CDR3 coding sequence is TGTGCCAGCAGTGAAGAAGGCGGGGGCTCCTACAATGAGCAGTTCTTC.

The V call is TRBV19, the J call TRBJ2-7, with D perhaps TRBD2 (6 bases). The CDR3 runs to 15 residues. CDR1 and CDR2 from the germline V gene are LNHDA and SQIVND (reference sequence). Trimming pared 3 bases from V and 3 bases from J, leaving 15 bases between. CDR3 DNA sequence: TGTGCCAGTAGTATCGGCCTAGCGAGTCTCTACGAGCAGTACTTC. Protein sequence: CASSIGLASLYEQYF. Full variable domain (outside the CDR3, taken from reference TRBV19 and TRBJ2-7): DGGITQSPKYLFRKEGQNVTLSCEQNLNHDAMYWYRQDPGQGLRLIYYSQIVNDFQKGDIAEGYSVSREKKESFPLTVTSAQKNPTAFYLCASSIGLASLYEQYFGPGTRLTVT.

The chain joins TRBV10-3 to TRBJ1-5; D remains ambiguous. The CDR3 has 17 residues. CDR1 and CDR2 (germline): ENHRY, SYGVKD. The V gene lost 4 bases and the J gene lost 0 bases, with 16 bases spanning the gap. For the CDR3, the DNA is TGTGCCATCAGTGCGCATGTAGAGTTATATAGCAATCAGCCCCAGCATTTT. This sequence encodes CAISAHVELYSNQPQHF.

This sequence joins TRBV7-3 and TRBJ2-5, with 9 bases identical to TRBD2. With 4 bases clipped from V and 4 bases from J, the junction kept 4 bases outside the gene matches. The CDR3 is made up of 14 amino acids. CDR1 SGHTA and CDR2 FQGTGA come from the germline V gene. In nucleotides, the CDR3 is TGTGCCAGCAGCTATAGCGGGGGCGGAGAGACCCAGTACTTC. This encodes CASSYSGGGETQYF.

The chain joins TRBV11-3 to TRBJ2-3, with TRBD2 identical over 9 bases. The V gene end was trimmed by 3 bases and the J gene end by 3 bases; junction bases not matched to a gene: 4. The CDR3 consists of 15 residues. From germline, CDR1 is SGHNT and CDR2 YENEEA. In nucleotides, the CDR3 is TGTGCCAGCAGCTTTGAAAGCGGGGGGACAGATACGCAGTATTTT. Its protein is CASSFESGGTDTQYF.

This clone came up once. The chain couples TRBV28 to TRBJ1-5; 12 nucleotides line up with TRBD1. Per the germline V gene, CDR1 is MDHEN and CDR2 is SYDVKM. With V trimmed by 1 base and J by 2 bases, 12 bases remained unmatched. This CDR3 comprises 20 residues. CDR3 protein: CASSLYFPGQGALGNQPQHF. DNA of the CDR3: TGTGCCAGCAGTTTATACTTCCCGGGACAGGGGGCCCTGGGCAATCAGCCCCAGCATTTT. Using reference TRBV28 and TRBJ1-5 for the parts outside the CDR3, the full variable domain is DVKVTQSSRYLVKRTGEKVFLECVQDMDHENMFWYRQDPGLGLRLIYFSYDVKMKEKGDIPEGYSVSREKKERFSLILESASTNQTSMYLCASSLYFPGQGALGNQPQHFGDGTRLSIL.

The rearrangement joins TRBV9 to TRBJ2-4; 11 bases are a match to TRBD1. Germline trimming cut 3 bases from V and 14 bases from J; bases unmatched to any gene: 7. The CDR3 spans 13 residues. CDR1 SGDLS and CDR2 YYNGEE come from the germline V gene. CDR3 amino acids: CASSAGTGGLEYF. CDR3 nucleotide sequence: TGTGCCAGCAGCGCCGGGACAGGGGGTTTGGAGTACTTC. Variable domain in full (rest from reference TRBV9 and TRBJ2-4): DSGVTQTPKHLITATGQRVTLRCSPRSGDLSVYWYQQSLDQGLQFLIQYYNGEERAKGNILERFSAQQFPDLHSELNLSSLELGDSALYFCASSAGTGGLEYFGAGTRLSVL.

The genes are TRBV7-2 and TRBJ2-5; 7 positions agree with TRBD1. Germline V lookup: CDR1 SGHTA, CDR2 FQGNSA. The CDR3 is 14 amino acids. The V segment lost 5 bases and the J segment 2 bases; nucleotides outside the gene matches: 5. For the CDR3, the DNA is TGTGCCAGCAGCCCGCTGGGACAGCAAGAGACCCAGTACTTC. This encodes CASSPLGQQETQYF.

The chain couples TRBV19 to TRBJ2-7; 7 bases line up with TRBD1. CDR1 and CDR2 from the germline V gene are LNHDA and SQIVND (reference sequence). The CDR3 totals 16 residues. The V segment lost 4 bases and the J segment 0 bases; nucleotides outside the gene matches: 9. CDR3 sequence (DNA): TGTGCCAGTAGTACCAATTACAGGGGAAGCTCCTACGAGCAGTACTTC. Its protein product is CASSTNYRGSSYEQYF.

In this sample, this clone turned up once. This chain joins TRBV4-1 and TRBJ2-1; TRBD2 agrees at 8 bases. This CDR3 region has 16 residues. V was clipped by 0 bases and J by 4 bases; unmatched bases: 5. Per the germline V gene, CDR1 is MGHRA and CDR2 is YSYEKL. The CDR3 loop is CASSQDQAGEYNEQFF. In DNA, the CDR3 is TGCGCCAGCAGCCAAGATCAAGCGGGGGAGTACAATGAGCAGTTCTTC.

This clone has more than one count but fewer than ten. The chain carries TRBV5-1 and TRBJ1-5; 10 bases align to TRBD1. CDR1 SGHRS and CDR2 YFSETQ come from the germline V gene. With 3 bases clipped from V and 2 bases from J, the junction kept 2 bases outside the gene matches. CDR3 length equals 15 residues. In nucleotides, the CDR3 is TGCGCCAGCAGCTCAGGGACAGGGGGCAATCAGCCCCAGCATTTT. It codes for CASSSGTGGNQPQHF.

The gene calls are TRBV7-4 and TRBJ2-7; no reliable D call. Germline assignment: CDR1 SGHVT and CDR2 SQSDAQ. The CDR3 contains 11 residues. The germline V and J ends were trimmed by 4 bases and 5 bases, with 6 bases remaining between them. CDR3 DNA: TGTGCCAGCAGCTCCCCAAACGAGCAGTACTTC. It is translated as CASSSPNEQYF. The whole variable domain, remainder taken from reference TRBV7-4 and TRBJ2-7, is GAGVSQSPRYKVAKRGRDVALRCDSISGHVTLYWYRQTLGQGSEVLTYSQSDAQRDKSGRPSGRFSAERPERSVSTLKIQRTEQGDSAVYLCASSSPNEQYFGPGTRLTVT.

The chain employs TRBV28 and TRBJ2-7; 8 positions agree with TRBD2. CDR3 length: 19 amino acids. Losses at the gene ends were 6 bases for V and 3 bases for J; bases not matched to a gene: 22. The V gene's germline CDR1 is MDHEN and CDR2 SYDVKM. CDR3 coding DNA: TGTGCCAGCAGGCCCAATCGGGGGCTAGCGGGTGCCTATCGCTACGAGCAGTACTTC. Its protein product is CASRPNRGLAGAYRYEQYF.

This chain links TRBV6-1 with TRBJ2-1; tentatively, D is TRBD2 (7 bases). The germline V gene encodes CDR1 MNHNS and CDR2 SASEGT. Trimming took 4 bases from V and 4 from J, leaving 17 bases between them. The CDR3 is made up of 16 amino acids. The CDR3, as DNA: TGTGCCAGCAGTGGTTCGGGGGCGGGGGCTTACAATGAGCAGTTCTTC. Translated, it gives CASSGSGAGAYNEQFF.

The J gene is TRBJ2-2, the V gene TRBV7-9; a possible D gene is TRBD1 (6 bases). Germline-derived CDR1 and CDR2 are SEHNR and FQNEAQ (reference sequence). CDR3 length equals 14 residues. The germline V and J ends were trimmed by 6 bases and 6 bases, with 14 bases remaining between them. The CDR3 DNA reads TGTGCCAGCAGGGATACAGGGATAGCCGGGGAGCTGTTTTTT. It encodes CASRDTGIAGELFF.

This CDR3 is CASSQEVSRQGNYGYTF. The CDR3 DNA is TGCGCCAGCAGCCAAGAAGTCAGTCGGCAGGGGAACTATGGCTACACCTTC. The rearrangement uses TRBV4-3 and TRBJ1-2; tentatively, D is TRBD1 (6 bases). Trimming took 0 bases from V and 2 from J, leaving 16 bases between them. Germline lookup yields CDR1 LGHNA and CDR2 YSLEER. The CDR3 length is 17 residues.

This clone has only one observation. The V call is TRBV27, the J call TRBJ2-3; D perhaps matches TRBD1 (6 bases). Germline V gene data show CDR1 as MNHEY and CDR2 as SMNVEV (reference sequence). The CDR3 length is 17 residues. Trimming cost V 1 base and J 0 bases, with 14 bases left between them. The CDR3 DNA is TGTGCCAGCAGTTTATACAGGGCAATCCCTAGCACAGATACGCAGTATTTT. Translating it yields CASSLYRAIPSTDTQYF.

V usage is TRBV4-1 and J usage is TRBJ2-3, with 10 bases matching TRBD2. CDR3 length equals 17 residues. Germline loops: CDR1 MGHRA, CDR2 YSYEKL. The junction had 9 bases not matched to a gene; V was cut back by 4 bases and J by 2 bases. Here the CDR3 reads CASSLRTSGTLTDTQYF. CDR3 coding DNA: TGCGCCAGCAGCCTCAGAACTAGCGGGACCCTCACAGATACGCAGTATTTT.

This clone was seen more than once but under ten times. The chain carries TRBV5-6 and TRBJ2-6; D possibly corresponds to TRBD2 (6 bases). The CDR3 is 15 amino acids. CDR1 is SGHDT, CDR2 YYEEEE, per germline. V was clipped by 3 bases and J by 4 bases, with 11 bases between them. The CDR3: CASSWGRSGANVLTF. The DNA of the CDR3 is TGTGCCAGCAGCTGGGGGAGGTCCGGGGCCAACGTCCTGACTTTC.

V gene TRBV5-4 combines with J gene TRBJ2-3; TRBD2 agrees at 7 bases. Germline values: CDR1 SGHNT, CDR2 YYREEE (reference sequence). The CDR3 totals 17 residues. J gave up 0 bases and V 3 bases, and 10 bases lay outside the gene matches. Here the CDR3 reads CASSSVAGITSTDTQYF. Written as DNA, the CDR3 is TGTGCCAGCAGCTCCGTAGCGGGCATTACTAGCACAGATACGCAGTATTTT.